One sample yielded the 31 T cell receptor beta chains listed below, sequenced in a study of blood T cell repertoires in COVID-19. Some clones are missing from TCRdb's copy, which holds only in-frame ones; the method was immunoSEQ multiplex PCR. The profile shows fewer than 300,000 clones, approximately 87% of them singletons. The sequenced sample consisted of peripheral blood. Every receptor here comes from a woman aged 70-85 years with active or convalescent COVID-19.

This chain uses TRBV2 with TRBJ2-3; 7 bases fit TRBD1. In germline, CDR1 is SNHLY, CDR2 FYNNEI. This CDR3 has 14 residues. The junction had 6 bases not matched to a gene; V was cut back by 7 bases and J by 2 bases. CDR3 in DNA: TGTGCCAGCACGGAAGACAGGGTCACAGATACGCAGTATTTT. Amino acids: CASTEDRVTDTQYF.

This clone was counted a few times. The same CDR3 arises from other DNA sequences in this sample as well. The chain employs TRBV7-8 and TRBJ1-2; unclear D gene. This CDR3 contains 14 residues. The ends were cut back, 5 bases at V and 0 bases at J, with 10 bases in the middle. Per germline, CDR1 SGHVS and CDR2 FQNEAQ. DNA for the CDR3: TGTGCCAGCAGCCTACAAGGAGCTAACTATGGCTACACCTTC. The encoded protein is CASSLQGANYGYTF. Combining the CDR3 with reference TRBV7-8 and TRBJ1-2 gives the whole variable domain GAGVSQSPRYKVAKRGQDVALRCDPISGHVSLFWYQQALGQGPEFLTYFQNEAQLDKSGLPSDRFFAERPEGSVSTLKIQRTQQEDSAVYLCASSLQGANYGYTFGSGTRLTVV.

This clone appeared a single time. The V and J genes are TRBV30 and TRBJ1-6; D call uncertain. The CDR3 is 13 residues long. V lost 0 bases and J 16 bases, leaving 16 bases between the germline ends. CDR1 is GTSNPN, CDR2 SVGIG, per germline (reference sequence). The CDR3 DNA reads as TGTGCCTGGAGTGTTATCGGCCAGGTCGGTCTCCACTTT. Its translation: CAWSVIGQVGLHF.

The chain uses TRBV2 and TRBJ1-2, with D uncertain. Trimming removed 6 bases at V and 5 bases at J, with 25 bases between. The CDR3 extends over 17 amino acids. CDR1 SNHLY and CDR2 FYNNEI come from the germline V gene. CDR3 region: CASRVPGLDSRKYGYTF. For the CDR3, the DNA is TGTGCCAGCAGAGTTCCGGGGTTGGATTCGAGAAAGTATGGCTACACCTTC.

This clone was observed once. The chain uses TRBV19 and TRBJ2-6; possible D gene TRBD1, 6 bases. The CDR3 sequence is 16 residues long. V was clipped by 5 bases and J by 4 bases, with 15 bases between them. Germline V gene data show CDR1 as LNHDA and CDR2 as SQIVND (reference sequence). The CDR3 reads CASSRQGFSGANVLTF. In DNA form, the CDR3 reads TGTGCCAGTAGTCGCCAGGGGTTCTCAGGGGCCAACGTCCTGACTTTC.

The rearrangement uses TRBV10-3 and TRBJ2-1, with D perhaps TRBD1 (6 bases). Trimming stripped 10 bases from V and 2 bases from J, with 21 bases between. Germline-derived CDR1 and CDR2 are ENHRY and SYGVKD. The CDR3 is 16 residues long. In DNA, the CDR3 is TGTGCCACCCTTTTGAACAGGGAAGGCACCTACAATGAGCAGTTCTTC. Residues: CATLLNREGTYNEQFF.

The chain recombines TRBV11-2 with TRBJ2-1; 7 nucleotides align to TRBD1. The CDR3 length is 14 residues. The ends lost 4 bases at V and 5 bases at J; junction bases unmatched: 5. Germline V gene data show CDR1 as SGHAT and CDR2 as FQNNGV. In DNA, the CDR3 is TGTGCCAGCAGCTGGACAGGAATTGACAATGAGCAGTTCTTC. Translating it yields CASSWTGIDNEQFF.

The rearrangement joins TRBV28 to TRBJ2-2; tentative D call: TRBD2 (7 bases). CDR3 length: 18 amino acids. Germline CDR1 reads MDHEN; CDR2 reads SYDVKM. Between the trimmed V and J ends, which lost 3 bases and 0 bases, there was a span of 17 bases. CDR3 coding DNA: TGTGCCAGCAGTTTCTGGAGGGGGGGCCGGTCGAACACCGGGGAGCTGTTTTTT. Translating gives CASSFWRGGRSNTGELFF. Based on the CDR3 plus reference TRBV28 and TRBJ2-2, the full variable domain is DVKVTQSSRYLVKRTGEKVFLECVQDMDHENMFWYRQDPGLGLRLIYFSYDVKMKEKGDIPEGYSVSREKKERFSLILESASTNQTSMYLCASSFWRGGRSNTGELFFGEGSRLTVL.

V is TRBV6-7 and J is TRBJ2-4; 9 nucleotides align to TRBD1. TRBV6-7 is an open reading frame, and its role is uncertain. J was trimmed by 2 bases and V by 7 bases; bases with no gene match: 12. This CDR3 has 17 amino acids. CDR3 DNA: TGTGCCAGCATAAAGACTCGGGACAGGGCCCCCAAAAACATTCAGTACTTC. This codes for CASIKTRDRAPKNIQYF.

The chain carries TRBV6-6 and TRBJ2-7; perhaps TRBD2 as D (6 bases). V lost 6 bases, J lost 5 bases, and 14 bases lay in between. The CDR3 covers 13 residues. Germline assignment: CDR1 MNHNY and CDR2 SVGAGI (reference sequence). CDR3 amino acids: CASSPPRRDEQYF. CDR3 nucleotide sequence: TGTGCCAGCAGCCCCCCCCGGAGGGACGAGCAGTACTTC.

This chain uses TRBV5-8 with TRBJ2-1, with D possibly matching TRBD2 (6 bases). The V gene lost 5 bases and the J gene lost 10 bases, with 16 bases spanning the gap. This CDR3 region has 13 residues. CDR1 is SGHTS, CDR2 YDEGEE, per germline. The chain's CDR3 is CASSFTSRGEQFF. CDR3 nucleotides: TGTGCCAGCAGTTTTACTAGCCGTGGGGAGCAGTTCTTC.

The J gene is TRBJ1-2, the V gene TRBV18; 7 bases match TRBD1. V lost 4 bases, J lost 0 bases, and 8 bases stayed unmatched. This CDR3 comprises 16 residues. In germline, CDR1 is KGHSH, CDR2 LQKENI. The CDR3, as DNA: TGTGCCAGCTCACTAACAACGCAGGGGGCTAACTATGGCTACACCTTC. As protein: CASSLTTQGANYGYTF.

CDR3: CASRDQGADEQYF. The CDR3, as DNA: TGCGCCAGCAGGGATCAGGGGGCTGATGAGCAGTACTTC. This rearrangement joins TRBV5-1 to TRBJ2-7; 8 positions match TRBD1. The CDR3 consists of 13 residues. Losses at the gene ends were 5 bases for V and 7 bases for J; bases not matched to a gene: 8. Germline assignment: CDR1 SGHRS and CDR2 YFSETQ.

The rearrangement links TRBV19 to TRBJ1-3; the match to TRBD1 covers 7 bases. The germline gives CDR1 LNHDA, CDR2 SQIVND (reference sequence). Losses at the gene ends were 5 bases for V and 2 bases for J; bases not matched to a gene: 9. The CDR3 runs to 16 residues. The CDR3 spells CASSQQGNLAGNTIYF. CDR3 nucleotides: TGTGCCAGTAGTCAACAGGGGAACTTGGCTGGAAACACCATATATTTT.

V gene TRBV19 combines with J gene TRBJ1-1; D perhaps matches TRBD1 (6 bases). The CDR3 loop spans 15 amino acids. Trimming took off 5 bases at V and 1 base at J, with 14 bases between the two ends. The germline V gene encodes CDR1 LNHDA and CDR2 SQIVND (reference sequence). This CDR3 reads CASSPWTVGNTEAFF. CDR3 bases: TGTGCCAGTAGTCCATGGACAGTGGGGAACACTGAAGCTTTCTTT.

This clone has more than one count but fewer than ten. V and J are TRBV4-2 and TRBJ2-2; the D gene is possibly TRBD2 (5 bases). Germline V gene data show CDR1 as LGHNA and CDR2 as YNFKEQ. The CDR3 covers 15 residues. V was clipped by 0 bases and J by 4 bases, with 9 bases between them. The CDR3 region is CASSQETSRTGELFF. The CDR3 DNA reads TGTGCCAGCAGCCAAGAAACTAGTCGCACCGGGGAGCTGTTTTTT.

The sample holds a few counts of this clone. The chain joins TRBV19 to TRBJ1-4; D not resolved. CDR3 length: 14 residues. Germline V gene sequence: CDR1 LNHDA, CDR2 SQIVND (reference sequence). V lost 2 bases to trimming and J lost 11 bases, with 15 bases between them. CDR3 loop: CASSISGPPKKLFF. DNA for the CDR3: TGTGCCAGTAGTATAAGTGGGCCCCCGAAGAAACTGTTTTTT.

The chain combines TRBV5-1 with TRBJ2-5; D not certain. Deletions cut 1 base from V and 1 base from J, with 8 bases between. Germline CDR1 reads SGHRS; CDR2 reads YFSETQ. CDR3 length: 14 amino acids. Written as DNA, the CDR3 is TGCGCCAGCAGCTTGATGGGCCTCCAAGAGACCCAGTACTTC. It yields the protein CASSLMGLQETQYF.

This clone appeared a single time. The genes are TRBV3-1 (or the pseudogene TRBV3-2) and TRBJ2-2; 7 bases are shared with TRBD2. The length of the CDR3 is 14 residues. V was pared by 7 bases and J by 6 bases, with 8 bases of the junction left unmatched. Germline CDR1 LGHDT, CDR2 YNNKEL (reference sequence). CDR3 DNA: TGTGCCAGCACCCTTCGGGGGGTCGCCGGGGAGCTGTTTTTT. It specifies CASTLRGVAGELFF.

The CDR3 sequence: CASSPGQGEDSGANVLTF. CDR3 in DNA: TGTGCCAGCTCCCCCGGACAGGGAGAAGACTCTGGGGCCAACGTCCTGACTTTC. This chain links TRBV18 with TRBJ2-6; TRBD1 matches 8 bases. The germline V gene has CDR1 KGHSH and CDR2 LQKENI. V dropped 6 bases and J dropped 0; count of bases not matched to a gene: 10. The CDR3 runs to 18 residues.

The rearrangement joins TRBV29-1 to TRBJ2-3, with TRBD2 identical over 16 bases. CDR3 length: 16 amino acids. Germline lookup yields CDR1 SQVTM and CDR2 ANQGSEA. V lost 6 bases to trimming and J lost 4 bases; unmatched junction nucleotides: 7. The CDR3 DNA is TGCAGCGTCTCAGCCGGGACTAGCGGGGGGGCAGATACGCAGTATTTT. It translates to CSVSAGTSGGADTQYF.

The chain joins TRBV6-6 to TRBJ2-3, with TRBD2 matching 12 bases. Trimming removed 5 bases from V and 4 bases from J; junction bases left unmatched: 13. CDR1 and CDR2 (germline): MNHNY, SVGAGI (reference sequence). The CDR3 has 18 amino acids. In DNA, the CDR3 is TGTGCCAGCAGTCCCGTAGGATTCCTAGCGGGGGGGTCAGATACGCAGTATTTT. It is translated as CASSPVGFLAGGSDTQYF.

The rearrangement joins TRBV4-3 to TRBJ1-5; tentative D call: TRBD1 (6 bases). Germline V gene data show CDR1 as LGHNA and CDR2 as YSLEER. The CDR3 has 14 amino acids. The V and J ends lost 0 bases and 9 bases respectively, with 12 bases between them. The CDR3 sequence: CASSQDWGPGPQHF. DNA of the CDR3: TGCGCCAGCAGCCAAGATTGGGGGCCGGGGCCCCAGCATTTT.

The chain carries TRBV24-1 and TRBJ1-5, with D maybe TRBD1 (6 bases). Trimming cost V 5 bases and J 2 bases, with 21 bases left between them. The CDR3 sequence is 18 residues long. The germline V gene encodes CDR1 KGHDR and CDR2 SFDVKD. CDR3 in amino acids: CATSAPGAGAVRNQPQHF. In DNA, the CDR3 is TGTGCCACCAGTGCCCCTGGGGCGGGGGCCGTGCGCAATCAGCCCCAGCATTTT.

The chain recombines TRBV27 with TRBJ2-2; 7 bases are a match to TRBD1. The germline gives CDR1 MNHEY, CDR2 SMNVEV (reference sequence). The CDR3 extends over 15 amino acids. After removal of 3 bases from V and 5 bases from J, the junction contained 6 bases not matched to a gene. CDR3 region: CASSFRQQGTGELFF. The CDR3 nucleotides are TGTGCCAGCAGTTTTCGTCAACAGGGGACCGGGGAGCTGTTTTTT.

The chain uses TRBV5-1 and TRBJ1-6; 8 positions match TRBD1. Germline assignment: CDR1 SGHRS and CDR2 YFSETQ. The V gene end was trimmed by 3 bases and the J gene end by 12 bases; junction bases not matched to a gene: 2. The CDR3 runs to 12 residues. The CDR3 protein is CASSSTGGPLHF. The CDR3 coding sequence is TGCGCCAGCAGCTCCACAGGGGGACCCCTCCACTTT.

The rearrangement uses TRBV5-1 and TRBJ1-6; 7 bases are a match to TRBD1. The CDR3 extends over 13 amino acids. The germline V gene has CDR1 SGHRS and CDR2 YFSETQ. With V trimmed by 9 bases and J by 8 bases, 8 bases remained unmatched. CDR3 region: CATRGEEDSPLHF. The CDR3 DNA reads TGCGCCACCAGGGGGGAGGAGGATTCACCCCTCCACTTT.

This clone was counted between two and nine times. The DNA for the CDR3 is TGTGCCAGCAGCTTGGATAGGGGATCCGAGCAGTACTTC. Translated: CASSLDRGSEQYF. The chain carries TRBV11-3 and TRBJ2-7; possibly TRBD1 for D (5 bases). The CDR3 contains 13 residues. V was trimmed by 3 bases and J by 6 bases, leaving 12 bases between them. Germline assignment: CDR1 SGHNT and CDR2 YENEEA.

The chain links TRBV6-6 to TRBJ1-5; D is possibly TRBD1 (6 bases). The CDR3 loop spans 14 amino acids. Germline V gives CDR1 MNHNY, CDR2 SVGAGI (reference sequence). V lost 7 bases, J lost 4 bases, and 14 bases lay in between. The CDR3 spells CASTEGGGNQPQHF. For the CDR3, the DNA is TGTGCCAGCACCGAAGGGGGGGGGAATCAGCCCCAGCATTTT.

The CDR3 protein is CASSNSQNYGYTF. In nucleotides, the CDR3 is TGTGCCAGTAGTAACAGCCAAAACTATGGCTACACCTTC. V gene TRBV19 combines with J gene TRBJ1-2; D call uncertain. This CDR3 is built from 13 residues. Trimming took 4 bases from V and 2 from J, leaving 8 bases between them. The V gene's germline CDR1 is LNHDA and CDR2 SQIVND (reference sequence).

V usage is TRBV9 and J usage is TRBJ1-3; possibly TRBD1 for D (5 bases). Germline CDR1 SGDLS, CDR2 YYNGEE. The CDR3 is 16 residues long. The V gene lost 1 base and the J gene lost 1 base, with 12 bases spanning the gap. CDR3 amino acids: CASSVTGRVSGNTIYF. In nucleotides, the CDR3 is TGTGCCAGCAGCGTAACCGGCAGGGTATCTGGAAACACCATATATTTT.